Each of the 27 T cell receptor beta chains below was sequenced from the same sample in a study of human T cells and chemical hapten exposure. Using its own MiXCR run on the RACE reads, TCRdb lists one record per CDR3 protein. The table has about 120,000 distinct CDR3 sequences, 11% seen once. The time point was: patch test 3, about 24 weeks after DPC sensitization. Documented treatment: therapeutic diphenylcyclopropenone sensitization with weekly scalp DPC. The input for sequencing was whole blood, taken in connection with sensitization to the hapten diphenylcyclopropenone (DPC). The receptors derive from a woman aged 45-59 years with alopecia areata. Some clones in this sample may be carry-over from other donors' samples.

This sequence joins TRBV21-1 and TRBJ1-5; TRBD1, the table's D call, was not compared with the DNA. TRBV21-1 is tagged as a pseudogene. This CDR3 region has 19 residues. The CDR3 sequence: CASSSTPGEGWAPYQPQHF. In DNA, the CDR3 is TGTGCCAGCAGCTCTACCCCTGGGGAGGGATGGGCGCCTTATCAGCCCCAGCATTTT.

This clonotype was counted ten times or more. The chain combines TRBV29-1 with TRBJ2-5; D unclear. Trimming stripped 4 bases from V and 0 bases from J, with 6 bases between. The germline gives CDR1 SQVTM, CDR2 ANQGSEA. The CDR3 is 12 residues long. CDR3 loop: CSVVTYQETQYF. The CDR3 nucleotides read TGCAGCGTTGTAACTTACCAAGAGACCCAGTACTTC.

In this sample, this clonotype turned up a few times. CDR3 region: CSVGREGRTNIQYF. The CDR3 DNA reads as TGCAGCGTTGGGCGGGAGGGCCGTACGAACATTCAGTACTTC. The gene calls are TRBV29-1 and TRBJ2-4; 9 bases agree with TRBD2. The CDR3 spans 14 residues. The trim removed 4 bases at V and 7 bases at J, leaving 8 bases unmatched. Germline-derived CDR1 and CDR2 are SQVTM and ANQGSEA.

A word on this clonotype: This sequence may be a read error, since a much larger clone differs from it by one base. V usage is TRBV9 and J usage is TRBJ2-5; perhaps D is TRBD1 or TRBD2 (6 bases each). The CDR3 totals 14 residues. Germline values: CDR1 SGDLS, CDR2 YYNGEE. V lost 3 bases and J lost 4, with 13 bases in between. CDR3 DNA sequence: TGTGCCAGCAGCGGCGGGACATGGAGAGAGACCCAGTACTTC. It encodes CASSGGTWRETQYF.

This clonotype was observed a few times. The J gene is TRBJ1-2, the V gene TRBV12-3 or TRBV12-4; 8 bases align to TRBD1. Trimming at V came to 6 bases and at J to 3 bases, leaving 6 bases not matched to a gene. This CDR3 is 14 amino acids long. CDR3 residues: CASSYDRGDYGYTF. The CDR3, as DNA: TGTGCCAGCAGCTACGACAGGGGAGACTATGGCTACACCTTC.

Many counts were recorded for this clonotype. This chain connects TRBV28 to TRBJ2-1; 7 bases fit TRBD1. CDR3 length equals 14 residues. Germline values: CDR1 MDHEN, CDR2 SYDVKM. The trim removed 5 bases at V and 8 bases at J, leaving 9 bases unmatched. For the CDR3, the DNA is TGTGCCAGCAGTCAGGCCGGGACAGTCTATGAGCAGTTCTTC. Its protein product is CASSQAGTVYEQFF.

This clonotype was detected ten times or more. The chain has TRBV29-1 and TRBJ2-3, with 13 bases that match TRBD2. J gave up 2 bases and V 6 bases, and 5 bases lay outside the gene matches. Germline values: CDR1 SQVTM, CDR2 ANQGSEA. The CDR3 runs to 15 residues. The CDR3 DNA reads TGCAGCGTATGCGGGACTAGCGGGATCACAGATACGCAGTATTTT. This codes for CSVCGTSGITDTQYF.

DNA of the CDR3: TGTGCCAGCAGTTTATGGACAGGCACTAACTATGGCTACACCTTC. It codes for CASSLWTGTNYGYTF. The rearrangement uses TRBV12-3 or TRBV12-4 and TRBJ1-2; the match to TRBD1 covers 7 bases. V shed 2 bases and J 0 bases; nucleotides not matched to a gene: 3. CDR3 length: 15 amino acids.

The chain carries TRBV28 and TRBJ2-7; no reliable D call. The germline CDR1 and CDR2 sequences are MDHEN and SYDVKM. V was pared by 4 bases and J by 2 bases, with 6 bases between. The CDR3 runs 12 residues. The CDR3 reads CASSSGTYEQYF. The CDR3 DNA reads TGTGCCAGCAGTTCCGGTACCTACGAGCAGTACTTC.

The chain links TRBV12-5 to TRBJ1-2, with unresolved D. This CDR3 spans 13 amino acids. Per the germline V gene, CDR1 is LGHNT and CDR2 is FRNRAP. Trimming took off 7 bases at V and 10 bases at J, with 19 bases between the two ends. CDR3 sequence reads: CASAPTVHHDYTF. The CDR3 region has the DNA TGTGCTAGTGCTCCTACGGTTCACCATGACTACACCTTC.

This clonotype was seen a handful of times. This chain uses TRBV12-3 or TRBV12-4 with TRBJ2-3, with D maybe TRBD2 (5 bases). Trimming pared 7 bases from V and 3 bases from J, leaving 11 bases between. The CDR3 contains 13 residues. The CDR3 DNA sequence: TGTGCCAGCAAGATCCGGGGAACAGATACGCAGTATTTT. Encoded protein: CASKIRGTDTQYF.

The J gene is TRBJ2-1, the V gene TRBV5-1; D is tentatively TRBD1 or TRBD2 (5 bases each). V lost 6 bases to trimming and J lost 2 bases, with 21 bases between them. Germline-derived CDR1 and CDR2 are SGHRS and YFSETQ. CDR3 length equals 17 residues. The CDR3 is CASNWGRGRLTYNEQFF. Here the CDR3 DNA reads TGCGCCAGCAATTGGGGACGAGGCAGGCTAACCTACAATGAGCAGTTCTTC.

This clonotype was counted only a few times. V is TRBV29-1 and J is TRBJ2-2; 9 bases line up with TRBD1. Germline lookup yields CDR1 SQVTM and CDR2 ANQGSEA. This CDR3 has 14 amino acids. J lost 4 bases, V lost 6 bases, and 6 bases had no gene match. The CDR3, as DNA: TGCAGCGTCCAAAGGGGACAGGGCACCGGGGAGCTGTTTTTT. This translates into CSVQRGQGTGELFF.

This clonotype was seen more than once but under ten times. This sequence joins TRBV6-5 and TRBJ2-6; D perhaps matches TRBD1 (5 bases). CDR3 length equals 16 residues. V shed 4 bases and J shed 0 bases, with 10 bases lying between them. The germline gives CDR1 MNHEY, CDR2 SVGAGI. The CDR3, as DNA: TGTGCCAGCAGTTTCGGGCAGGGCTCTGGGGCCAACGTCCTGACTTTC. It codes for CASSFGQGSGANVLTF.

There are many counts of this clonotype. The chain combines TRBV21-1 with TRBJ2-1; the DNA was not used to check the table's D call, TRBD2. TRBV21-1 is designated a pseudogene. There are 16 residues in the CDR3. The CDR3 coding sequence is TGTGCCAGCAGCCTTACTAGCGGTGCCTCCTACAATGAGCAGTTCTTC. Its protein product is CASSLTSGASYNEQFF.

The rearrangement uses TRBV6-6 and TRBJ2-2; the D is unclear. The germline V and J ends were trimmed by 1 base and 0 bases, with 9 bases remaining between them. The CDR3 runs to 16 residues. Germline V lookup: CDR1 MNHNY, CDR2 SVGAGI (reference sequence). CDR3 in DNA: TGTGCCAGCAGTTACTTCGGCAAGGCGAACACCGGGGAGCTGTTTTTT. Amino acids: CASSYFGKANTGELFF.

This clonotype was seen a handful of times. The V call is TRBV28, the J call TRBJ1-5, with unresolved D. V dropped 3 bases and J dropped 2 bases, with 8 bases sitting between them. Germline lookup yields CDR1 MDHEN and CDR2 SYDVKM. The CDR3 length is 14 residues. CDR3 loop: CASSLFLGNQPQHF. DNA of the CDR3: TGTGCCAGCAGTTTGTTTTTAGGCAATCAGCCCCAGCATTTT.

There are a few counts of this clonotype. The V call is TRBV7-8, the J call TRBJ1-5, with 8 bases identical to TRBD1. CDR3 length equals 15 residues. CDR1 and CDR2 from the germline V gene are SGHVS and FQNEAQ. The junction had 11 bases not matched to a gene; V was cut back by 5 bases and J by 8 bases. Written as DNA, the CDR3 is TGTGCCAGCAGCCGGGACAGGACCTCTGTGGAGCCCCAGCATTTT. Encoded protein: CASSRDRTSVEPQHF.

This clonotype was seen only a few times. CDR3 in DNA: TGTGCCAGCTCAAGTGGGACAGCTAACTATGGCTACACCTTC. Its protein is CASSSGTANYGYTF. The J gene is TRBJ1-2, the V gene TRBV18, with 7 bases that match TRBD1. The CDR3 contains 14 residues. Trimming removed 5 bases from V and 0 bases from J; junction bases left unmatched: 3. CDR1 and CDR2 from the germline V gene are KGHSH and LQKENI.

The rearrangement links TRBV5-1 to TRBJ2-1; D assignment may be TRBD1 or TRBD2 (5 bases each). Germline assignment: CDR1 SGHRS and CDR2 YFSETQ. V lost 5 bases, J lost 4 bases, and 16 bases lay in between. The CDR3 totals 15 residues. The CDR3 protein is CASSLGDGRYNEQFF. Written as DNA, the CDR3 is TGCGCCAGCAGTTTAGGGGACGGACGGTACAATGAGCAGTTCTTC.

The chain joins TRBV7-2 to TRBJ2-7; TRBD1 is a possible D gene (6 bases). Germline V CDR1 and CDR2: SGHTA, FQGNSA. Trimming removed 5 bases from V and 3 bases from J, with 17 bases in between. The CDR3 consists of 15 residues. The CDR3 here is CASSPYQGYSYEQYF. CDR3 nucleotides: TGTGCCAGCAGCCCATATCAGGGGTATAGCTACGAGCAGTACTTC.

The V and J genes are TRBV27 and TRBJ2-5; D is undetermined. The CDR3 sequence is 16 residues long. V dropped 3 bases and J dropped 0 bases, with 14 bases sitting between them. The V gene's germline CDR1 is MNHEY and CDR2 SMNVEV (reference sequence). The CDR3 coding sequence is TGTGCCAGCAGTTTCTTGGGCAGTGGGTACCAAGAGACCCAGTACTTC. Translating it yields CASSFLGSGYQETQYF.

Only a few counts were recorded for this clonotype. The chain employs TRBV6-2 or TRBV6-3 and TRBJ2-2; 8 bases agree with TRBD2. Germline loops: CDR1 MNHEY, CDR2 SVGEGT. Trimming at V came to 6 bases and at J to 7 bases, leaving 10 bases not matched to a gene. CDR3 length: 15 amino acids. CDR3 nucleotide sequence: TGTGCCAGCAGAACCAAGCGGGAGAATATCGGGGAGCTGTTTTTT. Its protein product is CASRTKRENIGELFF.

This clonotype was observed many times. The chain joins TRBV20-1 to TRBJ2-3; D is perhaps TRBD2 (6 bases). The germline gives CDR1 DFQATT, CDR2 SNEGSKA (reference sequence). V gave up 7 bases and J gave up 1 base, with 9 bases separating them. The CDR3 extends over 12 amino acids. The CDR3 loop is CSVGTGTDTQYF. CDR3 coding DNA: TGCAGTGTCGGGACTGGCACAGATACGCAGTATTTT.

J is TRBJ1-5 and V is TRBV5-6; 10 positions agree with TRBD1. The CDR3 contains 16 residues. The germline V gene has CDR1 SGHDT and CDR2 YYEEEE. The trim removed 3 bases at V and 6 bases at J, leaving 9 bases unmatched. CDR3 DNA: TGTGCCAGCAGCTCTGCGACAGGGGGCGCGGGTCAGCCCCAGCATTTT. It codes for CASSSATGGAGQPQHF.

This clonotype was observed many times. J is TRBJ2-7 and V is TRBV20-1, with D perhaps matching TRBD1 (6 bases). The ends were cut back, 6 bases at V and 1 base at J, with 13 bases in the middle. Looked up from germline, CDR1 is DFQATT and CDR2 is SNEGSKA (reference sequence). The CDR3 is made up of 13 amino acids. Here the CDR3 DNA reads TGCAGTGCGGCCCGTACAGGGTCCTACGAGCAGTACTTC. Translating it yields CSAARTGSYEQYF.

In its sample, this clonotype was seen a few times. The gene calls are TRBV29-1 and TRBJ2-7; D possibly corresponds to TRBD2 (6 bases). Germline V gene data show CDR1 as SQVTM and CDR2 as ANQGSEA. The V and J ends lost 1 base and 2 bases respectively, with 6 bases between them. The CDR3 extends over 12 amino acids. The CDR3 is CSVEGGAYEQYF. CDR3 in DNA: TGCAGCGTTGAAGGGGGGGCCTACGAGCAGTACTTC.